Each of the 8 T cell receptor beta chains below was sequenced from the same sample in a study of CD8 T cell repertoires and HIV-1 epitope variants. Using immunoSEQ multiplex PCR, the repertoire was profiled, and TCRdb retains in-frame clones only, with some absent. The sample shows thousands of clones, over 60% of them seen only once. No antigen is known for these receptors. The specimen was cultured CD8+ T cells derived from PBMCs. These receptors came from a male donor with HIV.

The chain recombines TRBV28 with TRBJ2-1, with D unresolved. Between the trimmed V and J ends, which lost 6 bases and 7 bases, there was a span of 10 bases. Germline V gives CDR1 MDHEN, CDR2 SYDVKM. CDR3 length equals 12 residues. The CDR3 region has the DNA TGTGCCAGCAGGAACCCTCCGAATGAGCAGTTCTTC. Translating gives CASRNPPNEQFF.

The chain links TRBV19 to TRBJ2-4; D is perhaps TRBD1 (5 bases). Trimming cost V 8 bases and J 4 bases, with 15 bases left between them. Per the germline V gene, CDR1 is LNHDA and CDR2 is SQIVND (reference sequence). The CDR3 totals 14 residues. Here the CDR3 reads CASALWGTKNIQYF. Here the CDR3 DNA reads TGTGCCAGTGCCCTATGGGGCACAAAAAACATTCAGTACTTC.

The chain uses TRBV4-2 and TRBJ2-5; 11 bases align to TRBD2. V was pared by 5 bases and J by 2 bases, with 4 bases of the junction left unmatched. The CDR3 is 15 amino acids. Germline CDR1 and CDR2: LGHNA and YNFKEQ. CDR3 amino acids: CASSFSSGGQETQYF. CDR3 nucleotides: TGTGCCAGCAGCTTTTCTAGCGGGGGGCAAGAGACCCAGTACTTC.

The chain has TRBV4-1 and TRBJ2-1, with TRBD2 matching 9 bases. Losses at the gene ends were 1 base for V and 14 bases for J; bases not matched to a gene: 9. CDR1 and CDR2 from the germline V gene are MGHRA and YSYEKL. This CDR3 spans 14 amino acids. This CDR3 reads CASSQGSSGAEEFF. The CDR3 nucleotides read TGCGCCAGCAGCCAAGGGTCTAGCGGGGCGGAGGAGTTCTTC.

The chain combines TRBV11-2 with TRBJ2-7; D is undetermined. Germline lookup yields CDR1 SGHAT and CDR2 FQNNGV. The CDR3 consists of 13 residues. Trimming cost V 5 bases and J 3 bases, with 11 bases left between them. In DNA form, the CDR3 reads TGTGCCAGCAGCCTTAACTACTTCTACGAGCAGTACTTC. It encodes CASSLNYFYEQYF.

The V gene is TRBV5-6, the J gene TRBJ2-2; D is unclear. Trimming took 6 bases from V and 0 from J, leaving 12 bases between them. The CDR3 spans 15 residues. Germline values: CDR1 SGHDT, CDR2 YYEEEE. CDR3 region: CASNQIGTNTGELFF. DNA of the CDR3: TGTGCCAGCAACCAGATCGGTACGAACACCGGGGAGCTGTTTTTT.

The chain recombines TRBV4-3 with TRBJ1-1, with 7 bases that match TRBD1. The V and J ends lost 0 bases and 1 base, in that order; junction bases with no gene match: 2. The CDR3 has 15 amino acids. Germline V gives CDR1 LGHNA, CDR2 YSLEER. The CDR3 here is CASSQDRTGNTEAFF. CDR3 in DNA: TGCGCCAGCAGCCAAGATCGGACAGGGAACACTGAAGCTTTCTTT.

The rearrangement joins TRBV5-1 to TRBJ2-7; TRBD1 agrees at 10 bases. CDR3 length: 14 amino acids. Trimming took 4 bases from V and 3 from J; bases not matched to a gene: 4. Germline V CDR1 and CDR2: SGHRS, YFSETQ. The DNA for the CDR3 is TGCGCCAGCAGCGTGGACAGGGGGGACTACGAGCAGTACTTC. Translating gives CASSVDRGDYEQYF.